The 18 T cell receptor beta chains below come from one sample, sequenced in a study of shared clonotypes between healthy human individuals. The repertoire was sequenced with immunoSEQ multiplex PCR; TCRdb's copy has only in-frame clones and lacks some. The data show more than 1,200,000 clones, with 98% to 99% seen just once and around 0.38% held by the top ten. Material: naive CD4+ T cells sorted from blood. The subset was: CD45RA+ positively selected. All receptors come from a man aged 25-45 years in good health.

This chain links TRBV29-1 with TRBJ1-1; D unresolved. The CDR3 length is 12 residues. V lost 5 bases, J lost 0 bases, and 7 bases lay in between. Per the germline V gene, CDR1 is SQVTM and CDR2 is ANQGSEA. This CDR3 is CSVLGVNTEAFF. The CDR3 DNA sequence: TGCAGCGTTCTGGGTGTGAACACTGAAGCTTTCTTT.

The V and J genes are TRBV18 and TRBJ1-2; 9 bases align to TRBD1. Germline V gene lookup returns CDR1 KGHSH and CDR2 LQKENI. The CDR3 totals 15 residues. The junction had 11 bases not matched to a gene; V was cut back by 4 bases and J by 8 bases. In nucleotides, the CDR3 is TGTGCCAGCTCACAGCGGGACAGGGATATATCCGGCTACACCTTC. Translating gives CASSQRDRDISGYTF. The full variable domain, its missing parts supplied by reference TRBV18 and TRBJ1-2, is NAGVMQNPRHLVRRRGQEARLRCSPMKGHSHVYWYRQLPEEGLKFMVYLQKENIIDESGMPKERFSAEFPKEGPSILRIQQVVRGDSAAYFCASSQRDRDISGYTFGSGTRLTVV.

This clone was seen a few times. The chain links TRBV7-3 to TRBJ2-2; D unresolved. The CDR3 extends over 13 amino acids. In germline, CDR1 is SGHTA, CDR2 FQGTGA. Trimming took 3 bases from V and 0 from J, leaving 2 bases between them. CDR3 in DNA: TGTGCCAGCAGCTTCACGAACACCGGGGAGCTGTTTTTT. Amino acids: CASSFTNTGELFF.

The chain is built from TRBV7-9 and TRBJ2-2; D possibly corresponds to TRBD2 (6 bases). Trimming pared 0 bases from V and 5 bases from J, leaving 10 bases between. The CDR3 totals 15 residues. CDR1 and CDR2 (germline): SEHNR, FQNEAQ (reference sequence). CDR3 DNA: TGTGCCAGCAGCTTAGCGGGAGGCCCGACCGGGGAGCTGTTTTTT. Protein sequence: CASSLAGGPTGELFF.

V and J are TRBV11-1 and TRBJ2-2; D uncertain. With 0 bases removed from V and 5 bases from J, the gap between germline ends came to 16 bases. CDR3 length: 17 amino acids. Germline CDR1 reads SGHAT; CDR2 reads FQDESV (reference sequence). The chain's CDR3 is CASSLAPSIGATGELFF. Here the CDR3 DNA reads TGTGCCAGCAGCTTAGCCCCTAGTATCGGTGCGACCGGGGAGCTGTTTTTT.

The V and J genes are TRBV19 and TRBJ2-4; 8 positions match TRBD1. CDR1 is LNHDA, CDR2 SQIVND, per germline (reference sequence). This CDR3 spans 18 amino acids. The trim removed 7 bases at V and 0 bases at J, leaving 14 bases unmatched. CDR3 sequence: CASKSGQESYLAKNIQYF. The CDR3 bases are TGTGCCAGTAAATCGGGACAGGAGTCTTATCTAGCCAAAAACATTCAGTACTTC.

This rearrangement joins TRBV27 to TRBJ2-7; 10 bases line up with TRBD2. This CDR3 has 16 amino acids. Looked up from germline, CDR1 is MNHEY and CDR2 is SMNVEV (reference sequence). The junction had 6 bases not matched to a gene; V was cut back by 0 bases and J by 4 bases. CDR3 protein: CASSLSVAGGTYEQYF. In DNA form, the CDR3 reads TGTGCCAGCAGTTTATCCGTAGCGGGAGGAACGTACGAGCAGTACTTC.

In regard to this clone: Other DNA sequences in this sample translate to the same CDR3. This chain uses TRBV18 with TRBJ1-1; D unclear. Per the germline V gene, CDR1 is KGHSH and CDR2 is LQKENI. Trimming left V 5 bases short and J 1 base short, with 8 bases between. The CDR3 totals 13 residues. CDR3 residues: CASSSKPNTEAFF. The CDR3 DNA reads as TGTGCCAGCTCATCGAAACCGAACACTGAAGCTTTCTTT.

V and J are TRBV18 and TRBJ2-7, with D tentatively TRBD1 (6 bases). This CDR3 has 17 residues. V lost 1 base, J lost 0 bases, and 16 bases lay in between. Germline V gives CDR1 KGHSH, CDR2 LQKENI. CDR3 nucleotides: TGTGCCAGCTCACCACGGTATACAGGGTGGCCCTCCTACGAGCAGTACTTC. Translation: CASSPRYTGWPSYEQYF.

This clone showed up just a few times. This sample includes further DNA sequences coding for the same CDR3. The V and J genes are TRBV2 and TRBJ1-5; D is unresolved. Germline CDR1 is SNHLY and CDR2 is FYNNEI. Trimming took off 3 bases at V and 1 base at J, with 1 base between the two ends. CDR3 length: 12 amino acids. The CDR3 spells CASSDSNQPQHF. DNA for the CDR3: TGTGCCAGCAGTGACAGCAATCAGCCCCAGCATTTT. The full variable domain, rest sourced from reference TRBV2 and TRBJ1-5, is EPEVTQTPSHQVTQMGQEVILRCVPISNHLYFYWYRQILGQKVEFLVSFYNNEISEKSEIFDDQFSVERPDGSNFTLKIRSTKLEDSAMYFCASSDSNQPQHFGDGTRLSIL.

The V gene is TRBV11-2, the J gene TRBJ2-1; possible D gene TRBD2, 6 bases. Germline V lookup: CDR1 SGHAT, CDR2 FQNNGV. Trimming removed 5 bases at V and 0 bases at J, with 14 bases between. The length of the CDR3 is 16 residues. CDR3 DNA: TGTGCCAGCAGCGCGGGGACGGCGAGCTCCTACAATGAGCAGTTCTTC. Its protein is CASSAGTASSYNEQFF.

The J gene is TRBJ2-1, the V gene TRBV7-8, with a tentative D call TRBD1 (6 bases). Per the germline V gene, CDR1 is SGHVS and CDR2 is FQNEAQ. V was clipped by 5 bases and J by 5 bases, with 13 bases between them. CDR3 size: 14 residues. CDR3 region: CASSRRTADNEQFF. In DNA, the CDR3 is TGTGCCAGCAGCCGGAGGACAGCGGACAATGAGCAGTTCTTC.

The rearrangement links TRBV7-9 to TRBJ2-3, with 7 bases matching TRBD2. The ends lost 1 base at V and 2 bases at J; junction bases unmatched: 6. This CDR3 has 16 amino acids. Germline V lookup: CDR1 SEHNR, CDR2 FQNEAQ (reference sequence). The CDR3 DNA sequence: TGTGCCAGCAGCTTAGGGCCGGGGAGGGCCACAGATACGCAGTATTTT. Residues: CASSLGPGRATDTQYF.

With respect to this clone: Different DNA sequences within this sample yield the same CDR3. The chain has TRBV5-1 and TRBJ2-5, with 9 bases identical to TRBD1. With V trimmed by 4 bases and J by 5 bases, 6 bases remained unmatched. CDR1 is SGHRS and CDR2 is YFSETQ in the germline V gene. The CDR3 totals 14 residues. The CDR3 DNA reads TGCGCCAGCAGCAGAACAGGGGGCGCGGAGACCCAGTACTTC. Translating gives CASSRTGGAETQYF.

Concerning this clone itself: This specimen includes other DNA sequences encoding the same CDR3. The chain recombines TRBV11-2 with TRBJ2-3; 9 positions agree with TRBD2. The germline gives CDR1 SGHAT, CDR2 FQNNGV. The CDR3 length is 15 residues. The V and J ends lost 1 base and 1 base, in that order; junction bases with no gene match: 0. CDR3 residues: CASSLGTSGTDTQYF. The CDR3 DNA reads TGTGCCAGCAGCTTAGGGACTAGCGGCACAGATACGCAGTATTTT.

This chain uses TRBV11-2 with TRBJ2-7; D may be TRBD2 (6 bases). The CDR3 contains 17 residues. Trimming removed 1 base from V and 2 bases from J, with 18 bases in between. From germline, CDR1 is SGHAT and CDR2 FQNNGV. CDR3 DNA: TGTGCCAGCAGCTTAGTGCTCGGGGGACTGGGGACCTACGAGCAGTACTTC. As protein: CASSLVLGGLGTYEQYF.

The chain uses TRBV29-1 and TRBJ1-1; no clear D. Germline V CDR1 and CDR2: SQVTM, ANQGSEA. The CDR3 has 13 residues. Trimming took off 6 bases at V and 1 base at J, with 12 bases between the two ends. CDR3 sequence reads: CSVRTTGNTEAFF. CDR3 sequence (DNA): TGCAGCGTCCGTACGACGGGGAACACTGAAGCTTTCTTT.

The rearrangement joins TRBV28 to TRBJ1-5; D is ambiguous. The germline V and J ends were trimmed by 2 bases and 2 bases, with 13 bases remaining between them. The CDR3 extends over 16 amino acids. Germline V gives CDR1 MDHEN, CDR2 SYDVKM. CDR3 residues: CASSLNPGMGNQPQHF. CDR3 DNA: TGTGCCAGCAGTTTAAATCCAGGAATGGGCAATCAGCCCCAGCATTTT.